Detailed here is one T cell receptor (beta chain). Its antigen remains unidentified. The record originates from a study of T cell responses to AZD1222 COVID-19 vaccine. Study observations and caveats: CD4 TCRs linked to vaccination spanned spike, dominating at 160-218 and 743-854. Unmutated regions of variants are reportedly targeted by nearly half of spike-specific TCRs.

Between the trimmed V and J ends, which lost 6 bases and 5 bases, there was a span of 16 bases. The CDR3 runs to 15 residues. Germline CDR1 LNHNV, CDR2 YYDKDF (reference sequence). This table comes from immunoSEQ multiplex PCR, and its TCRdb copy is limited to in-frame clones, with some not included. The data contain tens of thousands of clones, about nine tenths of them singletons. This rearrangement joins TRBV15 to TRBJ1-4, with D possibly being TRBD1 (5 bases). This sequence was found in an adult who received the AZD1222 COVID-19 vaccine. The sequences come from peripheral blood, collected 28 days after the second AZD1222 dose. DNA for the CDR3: TGTGCCACCAGTCACAGGAGGGGAGGGAATGAAAAACTGTTTTTT. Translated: CATSHRRGGNEKLFF.